The 3 T cell receptor beta chains reported below all come from one sample, sequenced in a study of siplizumab effects on memory and regulatory T cells. Only in-frame clones appear in the TCRdb table, and some are missing; sequencing was by immunoSEQ multiplex PCR. This sample has 70,000 to 95,000 clones, with roughly 96% found just once. Sequencing was done on a sample of naive CD4+ T cells sorted from blood. The receptors come from a human donor in good health.

V and J are TRBV9 and TRBJ2-3; TRBD2 matches 11 bases. The CDR3 runs to 19 residues. J was trimmed by 6 bases and V by 0 bases; bases with no gene match: 15. CDR1 and CDR2 from the germline V gene are SGDLS and YYNGEE. The CDR3 protein is CASSVGSSGGAESWDTQYF. Written as DNA, the CDR3 is TGTGCCAGCAGCGTAGGGAGTAGCGGGGGGGCGGAGTCATGGGATACGCAGTATTTT. The whole variable domain, filled in from reference TRBV9 and TRBJ2-3, reads DSGVTQTPKHLITATGQRVTLRCSPRSGDLSVYWYQQSLDQGLQFLIQYYNGEERAKGNILERFSAQQFPDLHSELNLSSLELGDSALYFCASSVGSSGGAESWDTQYFGPGTRLTVL.

Regarding this clone: Within the sample, other DNA sequences also encode this same CDR3. The chain employs TRBV7-3 and TRBJ2-1, with no clear D. Germline V CDR1 and CDR2: SGHTA, FQGTGA. The CDR3 spans 12 residues. The V and J ends lost 2 bases and 5 bases respectively, with 4 bases between them. CDR3 amino acids: CASSLGHNEQFF. As DNA, the CDR3 is TGTGCCAGCAGCTTAGGGCACAATGAGCAGTTCTTC.

The chain has TRBV7-6 and TRBJ1-4; weak D call: TRBD1 (5 bases). The CDR3 totals 15 residues. V lost 0 bases to trimming and J lost 8 bases, with 13 bases between them. CDR1 is SGHVS and CDR2 is FNYEAQ in the germline V gene. CDR3 sequence (DNA): TGTGCCAGCAGCTTAGCCGGGGCCGGATCGGAAAAACTGTTTTTT. Translation: CASSLAGAGSEKLFF.